The rows below give T cell receptor beta chains drawn from one sample of a study of T cells after yellow fever vaccination. TCRdb analysed the 5' RACE reads with MiXCR anew, one entry per CDR3 protein. In the table there are roughly 400,000 distinct CDR3 sequences, approximately 18% of which are singletons. The specimen comprised PBMCs, sampled before the yellow fever booster vaccination. Every receptor here comes from a man aged 18 to 35 who received the YFV17D yellow fever vaccine. Both conserved end residues are part of each CDR3. The D gene is left open where the match is weak. Only part of the rows carry a size: once, few, many, or a class if the clone is expanded.

d_call: NA
clone_size: few
j_call: TRBJ2-6
v_call: TRBV4-3
cdr3_aa: CASSQDKGAGANVLTF
cdr3_nt: TGCGCCAGCAGCCAAGATAAGGGAGCTGGGGCCAACGTCCTGACTTTC

d_call: NA
clone_size: NA
j_call: TRBJ1-1
v_call: TRBV7-9
cdr3_aa: CASSLTGPEAFF
cdr3_nt: TGTGCCAGCAGCTTAACAGGGCCTGAAGCTTTCTTT

d_call: NA
clone_size: NA
j_call: TRBJ2-7
v_call: TRBV20-1
cdr3_aa: CSASRGATYEQYF
cdr3_nt: TGCAGTGCTAGCAGAGGGGCTACCTACGAGCAGTACTTC

d_call: NA
clone_size: few
j_call: TRBJ2-4
v_call: TRBV7-2
cdr3_aa: CASKGVAKNIQYF
cdr3_nt: TGTGCCAGCAAGGGCGTAGCCAAAAACATTCAGTACTTC

d_call: TRBD2
clone_size: NA
j_call: TRBJ2-3
v_call: TRBV13
cdr3_aa: CASSAGTSGGVDTQYF
cdr3_nt: TGTGCCAGCAGCGCAGGGACTAGCGGGGGGGTAGATACGCAGTATTTT

d_call: NA
clone_size: NA
j_call: TRBJ1-5
v_call: TRBV6-2/TRBV6-3
cdr3_aa: CASSYYWQYNQPQHF
cdr3_nt: TGTGCCAGCAGTTACTACTGGCAGTACAATCAGCCCCAGCATTTT

d_call: TRBD1
clone_size: NA
j_call: TRBJ1-5
v_call: TRBV12-3/TRBV12-4
cdr3_aa: CASSSQQGDQPQHF
cdr3_nt: TGTGCCAGCAGTTCACAACAGGGGGATCAGCCCCAGCATTTT

d_call: TRBD2
clone_size: few
j_call: TRBJ2-3
v_call: TRBV20-1
cdr3_aa: CSASLRRGGSNTQYF
cdr3_nt: TGCAGTGCTAGTCTCCGCCGGGGGGGCTCCAATACGCAGTATTTT

d_call: TRBD1
clone_size: NA
j_call: TRBJ2-1
v_call: TRBV20-1
cdr3_aa: CSPKPGTVSNEQFF
cdr3_nt: TGCAGTCCTAAGCCCGGGACAGTCTCGAATGAGCAGTTCTTC

d_call: NA
clone_size: NA
j_call: TRBJ2-3
v_call: TRBV11-2
cdr3_aa: CASSLEPRRGTDTQYF
cdr3_nt: TGTGCCAGCAGCTTAGAGCCTAGAAGGGGCACAGATACGCAGTATTTT

d_call: NA
clone_size: NA
j_call: TRBJ2-7
v_call: TRBV20-1
cdr3_aa: CSARVRSTLSEQYF
cdr3_nt: TGCAGTGCTAGAGTACGAAGCACCCTTAGCGAGCAGTACTTC

d_call: NA
clone_size: NA
j_call: TRBJ1-1
v_call: TRBV5-6
cdr3_aa: CASSFLPRTAEAFF
cdr3_nt: TGTGCCAGCAGCTTTCTACCTAGGACAGCTGAAGCTTTCTTT

d_call: NA
clone_size: once
j_call: TRBJ2-1
v_call: TRBV7-9
cdr3_aa: CASSFPSSLRSRLVGNEQFF
cdr3_nt: TGTGCCAGCAGCTTTCCATCTTCGCTTAGATCTCGTCTAGTTGGGAATGAGCAGTTCTTC

d_call: TRBD1
clone_size: NA
j_call: TRBJ1-2
v_call: TRBV7-2
cdr3_aa: CASSPRDRGFGYTF
cdr3_nt: TGTGCCAGCAGCCCGCGGGACAGGGGATTTGGCTACACCTTC

d_call: NA
clone_size: few
j_call: TRBJ1-1
v_call: TRBV6-5
cdr3_aa: CASHPQLNTEAFF
cdr3_nt: TGTGCCAGCCACCCACAGCTGAACACTGAAGCTTTCTTT

d_call: NA
clone_size: NA
j_call: TRBJ1-5
v_call: TRBV15
cdr3_aa: CATSRDHNQPQHF
cdr3_nt: TGTGCCACCAGCAGAGATCATAATCAGCCCCAGCATTTT

d_call: TRBD2
clone_size: NA
j_call: TRBJ2-3
v_call: TRBV12-3/TRBV12-4
cdr3_aa: CASSPRLAGGKDTQYF
cdr3_nt: TGTGCCAGCAGCCCTAGACTAGCGGGGGGGAAAGATACGCAGTATTTT

d_call: NA
clone_size: NA
j_call: TRBJ1-1
v_call: TRBV12-3/TRBV12-4
cdr3_aa: CASSPPSDVEAFF
cdr3_nt: TGTGCCAGCAGTCCTCCTTCCGACGTGGAAGCTTTCTTT

d_call: NA
clone_size: few
j_call: TRBJ1-2
v_call: TRBV5-6
cdr3_aa: CATSIGLYGYTF
cdr3_nt: TGTGCCACCAGTATCGGGCTCTATGGCTACACCTTC

d_call: TRBD1
clone_size: few
j_call: TRBJ1-5
v_call: TRBV6-5
cdr3_aa: CASSYSGQGQPQHF
cdr3_nt: TGTGCCAGCAGTTACTCGGGACAGGGGCAGCCCCAGCATTTT

d_call: NA
clone_size: many
j_call: TRBJ2-7
v_call: TRBV19
cdr3_aa: CASSTGSYEQYF
cdr3_nt: TGTGCCAGTAGTACAGGATCCTACGAGCAGTACTTC

d_call: NA
clone_size: NA
j_call: TRBJ2-4
v_call: TRBV29-1
cdr3_aa: CSVVSGSENIQYF
cdr3_nt: TGCAGCGTTGTAAGCGGCTCAGAAAACATTCAGTACTTC

d_call: NA
clone_size: NA
j_call: TRBJ2-3
v_call: TRBV5-8
cdr3_aa: CASSLRWETSTDTQYF
cdr3_nt: TGTGCCAGCAGCTTGAGGTGGGAAACGAGCACAGATACGCAGTATTTT

d_call: NA
clone_size: many
j_call: TRBJ2-3
v_call: TRBV7-9
cdr3_aa: CASSGGPTDTQYF
cdr3_nt: TGTGCCAGCAGCGGGGGGCCCACAGATACGCAGTATTTT

d_call: NA
clone_size: NA
j_call: TRBJ1-2
v_call: TRBV6-2/TRBV6-3
cdr3_aa: CASGVTGYGYTF
cdr3_nt: TGTGCCAGCGGGGTGACCGGCTATGGCTACACCTTC

d_call: NA
clone_size: NA
j_call: TRBJ2-3
v_call: TRBV9
cdr3_aa: CASSVAPTPDTQYF
cdr3_nt: TGTGCCAGCAGCGTAGCCCCTACCCCAGATACGCAGTATTTT

d_call: NA
clone_size: few
j_call: TRBJ1-1
v_call: TRBV6-2/TRBV6-3
cdr3_aa: CASTKHGLTEAFF
cdr3_nt: TGTGCCAGCACCAAACATGGGTTGACTGAAGCTTTCTTT

d_call: NA
clone_size: many
j_call: TRBJ1-2
v_call: TRBV20-1
cdr3_aa: CSALFGQDKF
cdr3_nt: TGCAGTGCTCTCTTCGGGCAGGACAAATTC

d_call: TRBD1
clone_size: NA
j_call: TRBJ1-1
v_call: TRBV5-1
cdr3_aa: CASSSVTGGNTEAFF
cdr3_nt: TGCGCCAGCAGCTCGGTGACAGGGGGCAACACTGAAGCTTTCTTT

d_call: NA
clone_size: NA
j_call: TRBJ2-7
v_call: TRBV6-5
cdr3_aa: CASYDTALEQYF
cdr3_nt: TGTGCCAGCTATGACACGGCCCTCGAGCAGTACTTC

d_call: NA
clone_size: NA
j_call: TRBJ1-6
v_call: TRBV7-9
cdr3_aa: CASSLRGGLRSPLHF
cdr3_nt: TGTGCCAGCAGCCTAAGGGGCGGTCTTAGATCACCCCTCCACTTT

d_call: NA
clone_size: few
j_call: TRBJ2-2
v_call: TRBV7-6
cdr3_aa: CASRSRQELTGELFF
cdr3_nt: TGTGCCAGCAGATCCCGACAGGAGCTCACCGGGGAGCTGTTTTTT

d_call: TRBD2
clone_size: few
j_call: TRBJ2-5
v_call: TRBV7-9
cdr3_aa: CASSLSIGLAVETQYF
cdr3_nt: TGTGCCAGCAGTCTTTCGATCGGGCTAGCGGTGGAGACCCAGTACTTC

d_call: NA
clone_size: NA
j_call: TRBJ2-7
v_call: TRBV29-1
cdr3_aa: CSVYTGSRYEQYF
cdr3_nt: TGCAGCGTTTACACGGGCAGTCGCTACGAGCAGTACTTC

d_call: NA
clone_size: few
j_call: TRBJ1-2
v_call: TRBV25-1
cdr3_aa: CASFGPNYGYTF
cdr3_nt: TGTGCCAGTTTCGGACCCAACTATGGCTACACCTTC

d_call: TRBD2
clone_size: NA
j_call: TRBJ2-5
v_call: TRBV20-1
cdr3_aa: CSARDLGTSGGWETQYF
cdr3_nt: TGCAGTGCTAGAGATTTAGGGACTAGCGGGGGTTGGGAGACCCAGTACTTC

d_call: NA
clone_size: many
j_call: TRBJ1-1
v_call: TRBV6-5
cdr3_aa: CASSYRRFSTEAFF
cdr3_nt: TGTGCCAGCAGTTACAGGCGATTCTCGACTGAAGCTTTCTTT

d_call: NA
clone_size: few
j_call: TRBJ2-4
v_call: TRBV11-2
cdr3_aa: CASSFTLAKNIQYF
cdr3_nt: TGTGCCAGCAGCTTCACCCTAGCCAAAAACATTCAGTACTTC

d_call: NA
clone_size: NA
j_call: TRBJ2-2
v_call: TRBV2
cdr3_aa: CASRDKLNSGIGELFF
cdr3_nt: TGTGCCAGCAGGGACAAACTCAACTCGGGGATCGGGGAGCTGTTTTTT

d_call: TRBD1
clone_size: NA
j_call: TRBJ1-3
v_call: TRBV4-3
cdr3_aa: CASSRGQAGNTIYF
cdr3_nt: TGCGCCAGCAGCCGGGGACAGGCTGGAAACACCATATATTTT

d_call: TRBD2
clone_size: NA
j_call: TRBJ2-5
v_call: TRBV9
cdr3_aa: CASSASGGPETQYF
cdr3_nt: TGTGCCAGCAGCGCTAGCGGGGGGCCAGAGACCCAGTACTTC

d_call: NA
clone_size: NA
j_call: TRBJ2-3
v_call: TRBV4-1
cdr3_aa: CASSHQFSTDTQYF
cdr3_nt: TGCGCCAGCAGCCACCAGTTTAGCACAGATACGCAGTATTTT

d_call: NA
clone_size: medium-sized
j_call: TRBJ2-1
v_call: TRBV24-1
cdr3_aa: CATSDRLYNEQFF
cdr3_nt: TGTGCCACCAGTGATCGTCTCTACAATGAGCAGTTCTTC

d_call: NA
clone_size: NA
j_call: TRBJ2-5
v_call: TRBV7-2
cdr3_aa: CASSPPGAQYF
cdr3_nt: TGTGCCAGCAGCCCCCCGGGAGCCCAGTACTTC

d_call: NA
clone_size: many
j_call: TRBJ1-2
v_call: TRBV5-1
cdr3_aa: CASSLGGGAQRISGYTF
cdr3_nt: TGCGCCAGCAGCTTGGGGGGGGGTGCCCAAAGGATCTCTGGCTACACCTTC

d_call: NA
clone_size: few
j_call: TRBJ2-1
v_call: TRBV20-1
cdr3_aa: CSARSSGGLEQFF
cdr3_nt: TGCAGTGCTAGGTCTTCCGGGGGGCTTGAGCAGTTCTTC

d_call: NA
clone_size: NA
j_call: TRBJ2-7
v_call: TRBV4-1
cdr3_aa: CASSQEGARVQYF
cdr3_nt: TGCGCCAGCAGCCAAGAAGGCGCCAGGGTCCAGTACTTC

d_call: NA
clone_size: NA
j_call: TRBJ1-2
v_call: TRBV10-3
cdr3_aa: CAISDQGYGYTF
cdr3_nt: TGTGCCATCAGTGATCAGGGCTATGGCTACACCTTC

d_call: NA
clone_size: NA
j_call: TRBJ2-3
v_call: TRBV11-3
cdr3_aa: CASSFDGGTDTQYF
cdr3_nt: TGTGCCAGCAGCTTTGATGGGGGAACAGATACGCAGTATTTT

d_call: TRBD2
clone_size: NA
j_call: TRBJ2-2
v_call: TRBV15
cdr3_aa: CATSKTSGGVIGELFF
cdr3_nt: TGTGCCACCAGCAAGACTAGCGGGGGGGTAATCGGGGAGCTGTTTTTT

d_call: TRBD1
clone_size: many
j_call: TRBJ1-5
v_call: TRBV15
cdr3_aa: CATSRDRGNQPQHF
cdr3_nt: TGTGCCACCAGCAGGGACAGGGGAAATCAGCCCCAGCATTTT

d_call: NA
clone_size: NA
j_call: TRBJ2-5
v_call: TRBV5-1
cdr3_aa: CASRKTPQGETQYF
cdr3_nt: TGCGCCAGCAGAAAAACACCCCAAGGAGAGACCCAGTACTTC

d_call: TRBD2
clone_size: many
j_call: TRBJ2-3
v_call: TRBV11-2
cdr3_aa: CASSLALAGGLMRTDTQYF
cdr3_nt: TGTGCCAGCAGCTTAGCTCTGGCGGGGGGGCTAATGCGCACAGATACGCAGTATTTT